This TCR beta chain was sequenced in a study of cytomegalovirus exposure and HLA in healthy donors. As regards this clone: No antigen is known for it.

PCR involved 60 Vbeta and 13 Jbeta primers. Sequenced by immunoSEQ multiplex PCR; TCRdb stores in-frame clones only, minus some. The sample has approximately 120,000 clones; about 78% are singletons. Overall study findings and caveats: The classifier reportedly diagnosed cytomegalovirus status with high sensitivity and specificity.

In germline, CDR1 is SNHLY, CDR2 FYNNEI. The CDR3 runs 11 residues. V lost 6 bases to trimming and J lost 1 base, with 4 bases between them. The sequenced sample consisted of PBMCs. The chain is built from TRBV2 and TRBJ2-7; D gene uncertain. This TCR was recovered from a middle-aged man in good health and CMV-seronegative. The CDR3 sequence: CASSNSYEQYF. Here the CDR3 DNA reads TGTGCCAGCAGCAATTCCTACGAGCAGTACTTC. Looking up the rest from reference TRBV2 and TRBJ2-7 gives the full variable domain: EPEVTQTPSHQVTQMGQEVILRCVPISNHLYFYWYRQILGQKVEFLVSFYNNEISEKSEIFDDQFSVERPDGSNFTLKIRSTKLEDSAMYFCASSNSYEQYFGPGTRLTVT.